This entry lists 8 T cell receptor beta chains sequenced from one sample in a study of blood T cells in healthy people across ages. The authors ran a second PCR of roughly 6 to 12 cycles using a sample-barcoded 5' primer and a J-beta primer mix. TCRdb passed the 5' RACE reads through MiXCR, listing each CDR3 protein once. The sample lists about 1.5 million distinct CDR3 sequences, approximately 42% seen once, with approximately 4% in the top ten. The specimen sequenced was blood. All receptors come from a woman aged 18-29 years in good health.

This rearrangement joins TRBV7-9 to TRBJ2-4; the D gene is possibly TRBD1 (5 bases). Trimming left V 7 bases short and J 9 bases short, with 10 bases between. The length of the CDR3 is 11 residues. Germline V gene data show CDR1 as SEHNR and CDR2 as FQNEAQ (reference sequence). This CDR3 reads CASIERGIQYF. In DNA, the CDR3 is TGTGCCAGCATTGAAAGGGGCATTCAGTACTTC.

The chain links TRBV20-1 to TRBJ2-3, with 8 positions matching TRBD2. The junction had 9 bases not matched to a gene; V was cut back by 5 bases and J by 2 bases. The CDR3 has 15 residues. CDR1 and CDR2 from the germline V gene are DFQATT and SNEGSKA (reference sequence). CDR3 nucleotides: TGCAGTGCTCCCGGAGCGGGAGCTACCACAGATACGCAGTATTTT. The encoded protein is CSAPGAGATTDTQYF.

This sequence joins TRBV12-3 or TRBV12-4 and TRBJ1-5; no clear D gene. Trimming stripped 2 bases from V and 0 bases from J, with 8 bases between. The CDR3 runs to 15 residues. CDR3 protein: CASSLTASSNQPQHF. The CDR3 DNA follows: TGTGCCAGCAGTTTAACGGCATCTAGCAATCAGCCCCAGCATTTT.

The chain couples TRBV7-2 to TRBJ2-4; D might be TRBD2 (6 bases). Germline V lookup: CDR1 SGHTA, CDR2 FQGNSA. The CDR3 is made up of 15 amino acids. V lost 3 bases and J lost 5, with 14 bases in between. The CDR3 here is CASSFFGGTENIQYF. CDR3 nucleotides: TGTGCCAGCAGCTTCTTTGGCGGGACCGAAAACATTCAGTACTTC.

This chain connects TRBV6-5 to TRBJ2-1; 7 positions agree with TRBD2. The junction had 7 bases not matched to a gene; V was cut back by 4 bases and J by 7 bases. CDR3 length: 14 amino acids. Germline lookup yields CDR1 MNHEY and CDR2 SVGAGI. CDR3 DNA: TGTGCCAGCAGTTCCCCGGGACTAAGTAATGAGCAGTTCTTC. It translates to CASSSPGLSNEQFF.

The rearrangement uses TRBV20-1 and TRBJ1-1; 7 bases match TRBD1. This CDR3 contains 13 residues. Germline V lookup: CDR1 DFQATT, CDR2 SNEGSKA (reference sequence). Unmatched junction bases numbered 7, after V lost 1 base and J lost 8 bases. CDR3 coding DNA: TGCAGTGCTAGAGGCCCGGACAGGCTGGAAGCTTTCTTT. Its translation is CSARGPDRLEAFF.

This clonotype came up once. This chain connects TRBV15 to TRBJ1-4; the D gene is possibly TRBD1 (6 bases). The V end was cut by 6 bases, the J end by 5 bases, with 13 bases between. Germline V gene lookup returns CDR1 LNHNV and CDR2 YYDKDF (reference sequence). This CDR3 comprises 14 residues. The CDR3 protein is CATRRGDPNEKLFF. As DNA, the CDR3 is TGTGCCACCAGGAGGGGGGACCCGAATGAAAAACTGTTTTTT. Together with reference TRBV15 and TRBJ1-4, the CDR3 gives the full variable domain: DAMVIQNPRYQVTQFGKPVTLSCSQTLNHNVMYWYQQKSSQAPKLLFHYYDKDFNNEADTPDNFQSRRPNTSFCFLDIRSPGLGDTAMYLCATRRGDPNEKLFFGSGTQLSVL.

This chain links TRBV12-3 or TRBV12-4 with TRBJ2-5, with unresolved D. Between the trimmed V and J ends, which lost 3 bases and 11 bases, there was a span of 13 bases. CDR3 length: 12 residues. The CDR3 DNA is TGTGCCAGCAGTTTGGGCGCCTACGCGCAGTACTTC. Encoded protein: CASSLGAYAQYF.